The sequence of this T cell receptor beta chain was determined in a study of blood T cell repertoires in COVID-19 (dated by TCRdb to the early 2020s). Regarding the study in general: Samples from collaborators originated in the United States, Italy and Spain and spanned both the acute and convalescent phases of COVID-19. The prospective study material was composed of cDNA or gDNA derived from T cells, B-cell-depleted T cells, or PBMCs. The dataset comprised deeply sampled blood TCRbeta repertoires from subjects exposed to, actively infected with, or recovered from COVID-19. The repertoires were made available in a free public database intended to serve as a resource for research on the immune response to SARS-CoV-2. Samples were obtained from the ongoing ImmuneRACE study (first 160 participants) and from about 1,300 subjects provided by 6 global collaborators. A de-identified subject ID, COVID-19 status, age in years and sex were almost always included in the sample metadata. HLA class I and class II types, where available, came from metadata supplied by the sample provider rather than from assay-based typing.

Each collaborating institution followed its own protocols to collect whole blood in K2EDTA tubes. For TCRbeta analysis, collaborators shipped samples in one of three forms: frozen whole blood, isolated PBMCs, or DNA extracted from either of those sample types. V and J lose 6 bases and 4 bases, and a span of 7 bases separates them. From its cysteine to its phenylalanine, the CDR3 spans 12 amino acids. Only the CDR3 region is kept as DNA, spanning 36 bases read in frame from base 1. Points on this clone: The antigen it recognizes is unknown. Per-base qualities were not stored, and no clone one base away is much larger.

TCRbeta CDR3 regions were amplified from genomic DNA by means of the immunoSEQ Assay, a bias-controlled multiplex PCR. The authors' analysis ran thus. The number of nucleated cells in each sample was estimated by amplification of reference gene primers within the assay. Sequence reads were collapsed and filtered to measure the absolute abundance of every unique TCRbeta CDR3 rearrangement. For each sample, productive Simpson clonality was calculated as the square root of Simpson's diversity index over productive rearrangements. The clones in this table, taken by TCRdb from immuneACCESS, are in-frame only. Not every clone is retained; where verified, under half of the shortfall comes from an unresolved V gene, and the cause of the rest is unknown. V and J calls and clone size follow that table, whereas D and trimming were derived from the DNA. The sample records 650,000 to 800,000 clones, 85% to 90% of which are singletons. The ten largest clones take up approximately 0.3% of the sample.

The study at large found these results: How much clinical and demographic metadata was included differed by source and by participant, and the metadata was provided uncurated.

The clonotype originates from a woman under 30 with acute or convalescent COVID-19. In this chain, TRBV12-3 or TRBV12-4 is recombined with TRBJ1-5; D gene: possibly TRBD1, on 5 matching bases. The sequenced sample was peripheral blood. The bases read TGTGCCAGCAGACCAGGGAATCAGCCCCAGCATTTT. Translation gives CASRPGNQPQHF.